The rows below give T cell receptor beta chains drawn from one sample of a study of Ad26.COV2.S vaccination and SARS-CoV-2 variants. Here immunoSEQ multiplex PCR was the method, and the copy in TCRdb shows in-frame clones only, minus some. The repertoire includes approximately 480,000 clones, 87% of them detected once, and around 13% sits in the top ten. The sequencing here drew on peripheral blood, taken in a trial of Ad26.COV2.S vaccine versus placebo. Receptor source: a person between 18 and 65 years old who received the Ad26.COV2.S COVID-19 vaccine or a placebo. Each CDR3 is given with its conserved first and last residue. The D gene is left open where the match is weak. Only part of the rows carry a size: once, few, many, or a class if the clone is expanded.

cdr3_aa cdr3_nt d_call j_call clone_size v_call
CASSRPGGGREQFF TGTGCCAGCAGTCGCCCCGGAGGGGGCCGTGAGCAGTTCTTC NA TRBJ2-1 NA TRBV6-2/TRBV6-3
CASRVLGMGNQPQHF TGTGCCAGCAGGGTCCTGGGGATGGGGAATCAGCCCCAGCATTTT NA TRBJ1-5 NA TRBV27
CATSRDRVNYGYTF TGTGCCACCAGCAGAGATCGGGTTAACTATGGCTACACCTTC NA TRBJ1-2 few TRBV15
CASSLGLAGDTQYF TGTGCCAGCAGTTTAGGGCTAGCGGGAGATACGCAGTATTTT TRBD2 TRBJ2-3 NA TRBV28
CASSFSGTPSKQYF TGTGCCAGCAGCTTTAGCGGGACCCCCTCCAAGCAGTACTTC TRBD2 TRBJ2-7 once TRBV7-2
CASSPRQVINEQYF TGTGCCAGCAGCCCTCGACAGGTCATCAACGAGCAGTACTTC NA TRBJ2-7 NA TRBV7-9
CASSRAVSTDTQYF TGTGCCAGTAGTAGGGCGGTAAGCACAGATACGCAGTATTTT NA TRBJ2-3 NA TRBV19
CASTQGTYGRGYTF TGTGCCAGCACCCAAGGAACCTACGGTAGGGGCTACACCTTC NA TRBJ1-2 NA TRBV28
CASSMPDHYGYTF TGTGCCAGTAGTATGCCAGACCACTATGGCTACACCTTC NA TRBJ1-2 NA TRBV19
CASSPLCHCYTGELFF TGCGCCAGCAGTCCTCTTTGCCACTGCTACACCGGGGAGCTGTTTTTT NA TRBJ2-2 NA TRBV23-1
CATSTVTGLPNEQFF TGTGCCACCAGCACCGTAACGGGACTACCTAATGAGCAGTTCTTC TRBD2 TRBJ2-1 NA TRBV15
CASSLWGQGARGSNQPQHF TGTGCCAGCAGCTTATGGGGACAGGGGGCACGGGGTAGCAATCAGCCCCAGCATTTT TRBD1 TRBJ1-5 once TRBV7-8
CASSQDRAGRTIYF TGTGCCAGCAGCCAAGATCGGGCCGGTCGCACCATATATTTT NA TRBJ1-3 NA TRBV3-1/TRBV3-2
CASSNGTGGLGYTF TGTGCCAGCAGTAATGGGACAGGGGGTCTTGGCTACACCTTC TRBD1 TRBJ1-2 NA TRBV2
CAWGVDNWKTQYF TGTGCCTGGGGAGTGGACAATTGGAAGACCCAGTACTTC NA TRBJ2-5 NA TRBV30
CSVSTTSLNEQFF TGCAGCGTTTCCACCACTAGTTTGAATGAGCAGTTCTTC NA TRBJ2-1 NA TRBV29-1
CASSTSGQGGYGYTF TGTGCCAGCAGCACCTCGGGACAGGGAGGCTATGGCTACACCTTC TRBD1 TRBJ1-2 NA TRBV28
CASSMNSKLAGVGEQYF TGTGCCAGTAGTATGAACTCCAAACTAGCGGGAGTCGGGGAGCAGTACTTC TRBD2 TRBJ2-7 NA TRBV19
CASSLAGSNYGYTF TGCGCCAGCAGCTTGGCGGGGTCAAACTATGGCTACACCTTC NA TRBJ1-2 once TRBV5-1
CASSPTGGEGNEQFF TGTGCCAGCAGCCCCACAGGGGGAGAGGGCAATGAGCAGTTCTTC TRBD1 TRBJ2-1 NA TRBV5-6
CASSDSRNNEQFF TGTGCCAGCAGTGACTCTCGCAACAATGAGCAGTTCTTC NA TRBJ2-1 NA TRBV6-4
CASSYGAGVVTGELFF TGTGCCAGCAGTTACGGCGCGGGAGTTGTCACCGGGGAGCTGTTTTTT TRBD2 TRBJ2-2 NA TRBV6-2/TRBV6-3
CASSLAERTDTQYF TGCGCCAGCAGCTTGGCTGAGCGTACAGATACGCAGTATTTT NA TRBJ2-3 NA TRBV5-1
CSVEDGGIGTGVSHYGYTF TGCAGCGTTGAAGATGGAGGAATTGGGACAGGTGTAAGCCACTATGGCTACACCTTC TRBD1 TRBJ1-2 NA TRBV29-1
CASSLAGQGYNEQFF TGCGCCAGCAGCTTGGCAGGACAGGGCTACAATGAGCAGTTCTTC TRBD1 TRBJ2-1 NA TRBV5-1
CASSQVRGYEQYF TGCGCCAGCAGCCAAGTCCGGGGCTACGAGCAGTACTTC NA TRBJ2-7 NA TRBV4-3
CASIKGRVSGANVLTF TGTGCCAGCATCAAAGGACGGGTCTCTGGGGCCAACGTCCTGACTTTC NA TRBJ2-6 NA TRBV5-4
CASADRGKRGYTF TGTGCCAGTGCAGACAGGGGGAAGCGTGGCTACACCTTC TRBD1 TRBJ1-2 NA TRBV19
CASSALVDTGELFF TGTGCCAGCAGTGCACTAGTCGACACCGGGGAGCTGTTTTTT NA TRBJ2-2 once TRBV2